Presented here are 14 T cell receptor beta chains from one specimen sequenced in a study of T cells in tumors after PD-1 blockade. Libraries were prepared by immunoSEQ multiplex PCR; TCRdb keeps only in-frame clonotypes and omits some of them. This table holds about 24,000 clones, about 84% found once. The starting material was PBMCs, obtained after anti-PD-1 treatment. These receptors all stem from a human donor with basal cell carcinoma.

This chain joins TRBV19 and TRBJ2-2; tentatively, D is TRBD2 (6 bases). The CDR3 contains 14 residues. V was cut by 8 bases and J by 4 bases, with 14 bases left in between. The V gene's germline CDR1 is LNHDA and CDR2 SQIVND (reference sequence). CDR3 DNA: TGTGCCAGTCAAAGGAGGGGTGCCACCGGGGAGCTGTTTTTT. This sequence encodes CASQRRGATGELFF.

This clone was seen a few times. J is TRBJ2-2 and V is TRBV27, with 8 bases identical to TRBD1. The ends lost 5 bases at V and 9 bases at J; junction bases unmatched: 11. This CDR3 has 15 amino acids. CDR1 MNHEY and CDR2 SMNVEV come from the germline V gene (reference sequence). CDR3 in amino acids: CASSPETGAYRELFF. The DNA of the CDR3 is TGTGCCAGCAGTCCCGAGACAGGGGCTTATCGGGAGCTGTTTTTT.

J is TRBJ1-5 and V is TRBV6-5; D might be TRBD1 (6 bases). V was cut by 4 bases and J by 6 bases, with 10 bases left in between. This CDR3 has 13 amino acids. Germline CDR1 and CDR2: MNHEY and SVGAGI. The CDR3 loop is CASSSGGGQPQHF. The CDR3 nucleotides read TGTGCCAGCAGTTCTGGGGGCGGTCAGCCCCAGCATTTT.

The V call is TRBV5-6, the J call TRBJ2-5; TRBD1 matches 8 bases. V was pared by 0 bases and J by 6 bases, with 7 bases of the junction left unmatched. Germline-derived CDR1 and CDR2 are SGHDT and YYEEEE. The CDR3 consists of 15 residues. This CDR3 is CASSLGQGATKTQYF. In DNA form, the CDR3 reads TGTGCCAGCAGCTTGGGCCAGGGGGCTACGAAGACCCAGTACTTC. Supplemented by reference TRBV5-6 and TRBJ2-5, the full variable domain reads DAGVTQSPTHLIKTRGQQVTLRCSPKSGHDTVSWYQQALGQGPQFIFQYYEEEERQRGNFPDRFSGHQFPNYSSELNVNALLLGDSALYLCASSLGQGATKTQYFGPGTRLLVL.

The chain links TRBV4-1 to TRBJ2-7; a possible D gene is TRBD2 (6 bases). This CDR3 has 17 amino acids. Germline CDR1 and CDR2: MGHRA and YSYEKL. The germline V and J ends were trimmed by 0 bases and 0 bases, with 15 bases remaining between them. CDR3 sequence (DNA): TGCGCCAGCAGCCAAGATCCCGGTAGCGGCAGCTCCTACGAGCAGTACTTC. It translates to CASSQDPGSGSSYEQYF.

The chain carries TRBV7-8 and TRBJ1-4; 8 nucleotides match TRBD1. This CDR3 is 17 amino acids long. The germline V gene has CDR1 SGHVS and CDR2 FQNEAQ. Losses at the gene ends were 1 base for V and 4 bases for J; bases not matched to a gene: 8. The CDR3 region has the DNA TGTGCCAGCAGCTTAGAAGCAGGGGGCCGAAGTAATGAAAAACTGTTTTTT. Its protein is CASSLEAGGRSNEKLFF.

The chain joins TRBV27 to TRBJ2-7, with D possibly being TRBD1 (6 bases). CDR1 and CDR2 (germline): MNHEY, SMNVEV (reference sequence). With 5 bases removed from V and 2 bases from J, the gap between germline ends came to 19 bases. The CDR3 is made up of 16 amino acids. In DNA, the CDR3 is TGTGCCAGCAGTCAAACAGGGAATCCTAGCCCCTACGAGCAGTACTTC. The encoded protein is CASSQTGNPSPYEQYF.

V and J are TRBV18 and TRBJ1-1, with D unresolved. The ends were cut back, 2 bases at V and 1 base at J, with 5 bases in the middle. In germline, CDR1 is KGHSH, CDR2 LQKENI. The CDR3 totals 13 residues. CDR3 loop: CASSPEQNTEAFF. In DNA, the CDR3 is TGTGCCAGCTCACCAGAACAGAACACTGAAGCTTTCTTT.

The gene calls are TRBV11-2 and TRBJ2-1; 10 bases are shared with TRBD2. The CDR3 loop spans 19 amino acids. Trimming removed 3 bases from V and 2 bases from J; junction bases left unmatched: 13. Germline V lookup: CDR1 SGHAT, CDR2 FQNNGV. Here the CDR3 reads CASSFPGSGGPRTYNEQFF. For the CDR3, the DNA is TGTGCCAGCAGCTTCCCGGGTAGCGGGGGGCCCAGGACCTACAATGAGCAGTTCTTC.

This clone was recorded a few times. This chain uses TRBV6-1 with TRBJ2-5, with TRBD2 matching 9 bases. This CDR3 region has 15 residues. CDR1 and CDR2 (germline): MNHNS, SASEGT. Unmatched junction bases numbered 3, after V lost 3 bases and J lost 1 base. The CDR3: CASSDLAGAQETQYF. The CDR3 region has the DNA TGTGCCAGCAGTGATTTAGCGGGGGCCCAAGAGACCCAGTACTTC.

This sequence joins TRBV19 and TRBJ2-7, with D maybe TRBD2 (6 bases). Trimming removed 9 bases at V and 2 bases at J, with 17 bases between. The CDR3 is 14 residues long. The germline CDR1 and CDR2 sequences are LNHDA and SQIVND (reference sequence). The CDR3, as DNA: TGTGCCAGCCGGGGTGGGGGGACCGCCTACGAGCAGTACTTC. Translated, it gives CASRGGGTAYEQYF.

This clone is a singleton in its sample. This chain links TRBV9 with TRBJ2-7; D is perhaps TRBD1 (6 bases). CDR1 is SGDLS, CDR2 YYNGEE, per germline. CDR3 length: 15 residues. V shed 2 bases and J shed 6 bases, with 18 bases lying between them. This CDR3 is CASSVGAGQGIEQYF. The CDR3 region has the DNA TGTGCCAGCAGCGTGGGGGCAGGGCAGGGGATCGAGCAGTACTTC.

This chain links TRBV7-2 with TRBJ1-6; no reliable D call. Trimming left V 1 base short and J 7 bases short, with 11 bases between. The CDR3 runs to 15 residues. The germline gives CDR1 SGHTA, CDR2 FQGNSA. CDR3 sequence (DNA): TGTGCCAGCAGCTTAGTAGTTACTCGCAATTCACCCCTCCACTTT. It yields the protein CASSLVVTRNSPLHF.

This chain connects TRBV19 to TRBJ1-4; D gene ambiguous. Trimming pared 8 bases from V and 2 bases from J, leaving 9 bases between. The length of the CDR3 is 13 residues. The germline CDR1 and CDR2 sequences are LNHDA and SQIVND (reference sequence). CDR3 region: CASAGQTNEKLFF. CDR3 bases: TGTGCCAGTGCGGGCCAGACTAATGAAAAACTGTTTTTT.